The clone carrying this TCR beta chain was seen only a few times. The antigen remains undetermined. This sample is part of a study of blood T cells in healthy people across ages. Findings of the study overall: Long-lived and aged donors differed, with more naive CD4+ cells and higher diversity in the long-lived.

Between the trimmed V and J ends, which lost 4 bases and 0 bases, there was a span of 14 bases. CDR3 size: 16 residues. Germline V gives CDR1 SGHTA, CDR2 FQGNSA. PBMCs, at least 6.5 million per sample, were isolated. Then a second PCR, running about 6 to 12 cycles, was carried out with a sample-barcoded 5' primer and a J-beta primer mix. MiXCR, applied by TCRdb to the 5' RACE reads, yields one record per CDR3 protein. The sample records approximately 800,000 distinct CDR3 sequences, 58% being singletons. This clonotype was sampled from a man aged 30 to 39 in good health. The sequenced sample consisted of blood. The chain recombines TRBV7-2 with TRBJ2-3, with D maybe TRBD2 (5 bases). CDR3 nucleotides: TGTGCCAGCAGCTACCCGGAGGTCTTAAGCACAGATACGCAGTATTTT. This translates into CASSYPEVLSTDTQYF.